This entry lists 2 T cell receptor beta chains sequenced from one sample in a study of blood T cell repertoires in COVID-19. Using immunoSEQ multiplex PCR, the repertoire was profiled, and TCRdb retains in-frame clones only, with some absent. The top ten hold 1.5% to 2% of the sample, which has hundreds of thousands of clones, around 90% seen once. The sequenced material came from PBMCs or T cells enriched from blood (not recorded which). These receptors all stem from a woman aged 50 to 65 who had recovered from COVID-19.

Here the CDR3 DNA reads TGTGCCAGCAGCTCGGCCCAGGCCATGAACACTGAAGCTTTCTTT. Amino acid sequence: CASSSAQAMNTEAFF. The chain combines TRBV5-4 with TRBJ1-1, with D unresolved. The CDR3 has 15 residues. Germline V gene lookup returns CDR1 SGHNT and CDR2 YYREEE (reference sequence). Trimming stripped 3 bases from V and 0 bases from J, with 12 bases between.

Details on this clone: Other DNA sequences from this sample encode an identical CDR3 as well. The rearrangement links TRBV19 to TRBJ1-5, with 8 positions matching TRBD1. The CDR3 is 15 amino acids. CDR1 and CDR2 (germline): LNHDA, SQIVND (reference sequence). The V gene end was trimmed by 3 bases and the J gene end by 0 bases; junction bases not matched to a gene: 1. As DNA, the CDR3 is TGTGCCAGTAGTATGGGACAGGTTAGCAATCAGCCCCAGCATTTT. The encoded protein is CASSMGQVSNQPQHF. Full variable domain (rest looked up from reference TRBV19 and TRBJ1-5): DGGITQSPKYLFRKEGQNVTLSCEQNLNHDAMYWYRQDPGQGLRLIYYSQIVNDFQKGDIAEGYSVSREKKESFPLTVTSAQKNPTAFYLCASSMGQVSNQPQHFGDGTRLSIL.